This T cell receptor (beta chain) was identified in a study of circulating and synovial CD4+ cells in juvenile arthritis. On this clone: The target antigen is unknown. Relative to the germline gene, one junction end is altered; a read error may explain this.

General observations from the study: Some such blood samples were as oligoclonal as synovium.

Assay used: immunoSEQ multiplex PCR; TCRdb lists only in-frame clones, some missing. The table has 2,600 or so clones, about 90% seen once; the top ten hold around 3.5%. Circulating pathogenic-like lymphocytes came from less than 10 mL of blood per patient. Per the germline V gene, CDR1 is LNHDA and CDR2 is SQIVND (reference sequence). This CDR3 is 18 amino acids long. The sample comprised HLA-DR+ CD4+ T cells from blood. Noted subset: circulating pathogenic-like lymphocytes, sorted as HLA-DR+CD14-CD3+CD4+CD25low/- blood T cells. This receptor was identified in a human donor with juvenile idiopathic arthritis. The rearrangement links TRBV19 to TRBJ1-6; D ambiguous. The CDR3 DNA reads TGTGCCAGTAGTATCCTACCCTTGGGTAGCTCCTATAATTCCCCCCTCCACTTT. Translating gives CASSILPLGSSYNSPLHF.